This passage covers 26 T cell receptor beta chains from one sample sequenced in a study of blood T cells in healthy people across ages. The authors ran a second PCR of about 7 to 11 cycles using a sample-barcoded 5' primer and a J-beta primer mix. A single record per CDR3 protein comes from TCRdb applying MiXCR to the 5' RACE reads. Of hundreds of thousands of distinct CDR3 sequences listed, around 42% were seen once; the top ten hold under 20%. The sequenced sample consisted of blood. The source is a man aged 60 to 69 in good health.

The genes are TRBV29-1 and TRBJ2-2; the match to TRBD1 covers 7 bases. The CDR3 runs 14 residues. Germline values: CDR1 SQVTM, CDR2 ANQGSEA. V shed 7 bases and J 2 bases; nucleotides not matched to a gene: 7. CDR3 DNA sequence: TGCAGCGCCGCGGACAGGTTAAACACCGGGGAGCTGTTTTTT. Its translation is CSAADRLNTGELFF.

This clonotype came up a few times. V and J are TRBV4-1 and TRBJ1-4, with D hard to call. The V end lost 1 base, the J end lost 1 base, and 10 bases lay between the germline ends. This CDR3 comprises 16 residues. From germline, CDR1 is MGHRA and CDR2 YSYEKL. The CDR3 spells CASSQGLVQTNEKLFF. The CDR3 DNA is TGCGCCAGCAGCCAAGGTTTGGTGCAAACTAATGAAAAACTGTTTTTT.

This clonotype was detected ten times or more. The chain is built from TRBV10-3 and TRBJ2-3; perhaps TRBD1 as D (6 bases). The germline V and J ends were trimmed by 1 base and 6 bases, with 8 bases remaining between them. The V gene's germline CDR1 is ENHRY and CDR2 SYGVKD. The CDR3 runs to 13 residues. The CDR3 DNA follows: TGTGCCATCAGTGAGTACAGGGAGGATACGCAGTATTTT. As protein: CAISEYREDTQYF.

This clonotype has more than one count but fewer than ten. The chain has TRBV6-6 and TRBJ2-7; D is ambiguous. The CDR3 has 14 amino acids. Germline CDR1 is MNHNY and CDR2 is SVGAGI (reference sequence). Trimming cost V 5 bases and J 0 bases, with 11 bases left between them. The CDR3: CASSRLSSSYEQYF. The CDR3 DNA follows: TGTGCCAGCAGTCGGCTGTCAAGCTCCTACGAGCAGTACTTC.

This clonotype showed up just a few times. The J gene is TRBJ2-4, the V gene TRBV2, with 9 bases fitting TRBD1. CDR1 and CDR2 (germline): SNHLY, FYNNEI. V lost 8 bases, J lost 4 bases, and 3 bases stayed unmatched. This CDR3 is built from 13 residues. In DNA, the CDR3 is TGTGCCAGCGGTGGACAGGGGAAAAACATTCAGTACTTC. Residues: CASGGQGKNIQYF.

The chain joins TRBV28 to TRBJ2-5; 8 bases line up with TRBD2. With the DNA end fitting TRBJ2-7 better, the J assignment may be wrong. This CDR3 is 15 amino acids long. Germline-derived CDR1 and CDR2 are MDHEN and SYDVKM. CDR3 nucleotide sequence: TGTGCCAGCAGCGACCCGAGCGGGGGAGACTACGAGCAGTACTTC. Its protein product is CASSDPSGGDYEQYF.

The rearrangement uses TRBV4-1 and TRBJ2-7; 10 positions agree with TRBD2. V dropped 1 base and J dropped 6; count of bases not matched to a gene: 3. This CDR3 is 14 amino acids long. Germline V gene sequence: CDR1 MGHRA, CDR2 YSYEKL. The CDR3 reads CASSQGTSGREQYF. DNA of the CDR3: TGCGCCAGCAGCCAAGGGACTAGCGGCCGCGAGCAGTACTTC.

The chain uses TRBV11-3 and TRBJ2-3; 8 bases agree with TRBD2. J was trimmed by 4 bases and V by 8 bases; bases with no gene match: 2. CDR1 is SGHNT, CDR2 YENEEA, per germline. This CDR3 has 12 residues. CDR3 in DNA: TGTGCCAGCGACGGGGGGGCAGATACGCAGTATTTT. This gives the protein CASDGGADTQYF.

This chain joins TRBV6-6 and TRBJ1-5, with unresolved D. V lost 2 bases to trimming and J lost 3 bases, with 11 bases between them. The CDR3 loop spans 15 amino acids. From germline, CDR1 is MNHNY and CDR2 SVGAGI (reference sequence). CDR3 residues: CASSYLAKNNQPQHF. The CDR3 bases are TGTGCCAGCAGTTACCTTGCCAAGAACAATCAGCCCCAGCATTTT.

The chain employs TRBV2 and TRBJ2-5; 7 nucleotides agree with TRBD2. Germline CDR1 SNHLY, CDR2 FYNNEI. CDR3 size: 14 residues. V shed 4 bases, J shed 1 base, and the junction held 3 bases outside the gene matches. The CDR3 sequence: CASSVLASQETQYF. For the CDR3, the DNA is TGTGCCAGCAGTGTACTAGCGAGCCAAGAGACCCAGTACTTC.

Here the CDR3 reads CASSLSPPRSGTDTQYF. CDR3 DNA sequence: TGTGCCAGCAGCTTATCCCCCCCTCGGTCGGGCACAGATACGCAGTATTTT. The chain employs TRBV11-2 and TRBJ2-3; no clear D gene. Per germline, CDR1 SGHAT and CDR2 FQNNGV. Trimming pared 2 bases from V and 1 base from J, leaving 16 bases between. The CDR3 spans 17 residues.

This chain connects TRBV3-1 to TRBJ2-3, with TRBD2 matching 7 bases. This CDR3 is 16 amino acids long. In germline, CDR1 is LGHDT, CDR2 YNNKEL (reference sequence). Germline trimming cut 0 bases from V and 3 bases from J; bases unmatched to any gene: 6. The CDR3 is CASSQDRWRGTDTQYF. Here the CDR3 DNA reads TGTGCCAGCAGCCAAGATCGCTGGCGGGGGACAGATACGCAGTATTTT.

This clonotype was detected ten times or more. The chain has TRBV12-3 or TRBV12-4 and TRBJ2-1, with D unresolved. Deletions cut 6 bases from V and 9 bases from J, with 9 bases between. CDR3 length: 11 residues. CDR3 residues: CASSSLSEQFF. The CDR3 DNA reads TGTGCCAGCAGCTCCCTTTCTGAGCAGTTCTTC.

The CDR3 DNA reads as TGTGCCAGCAGCCAAGAAGGTACTGGGGCCAACGTCCTGACTTTC. It codes for CASSQEGTGANVLTF. The chain joins TRBV3-1 to TRBJ2-6; the D is unclear. CDR1 and CDR2 (germline): LGHDT, YNNKEL (reference sequence). V was pared by 0 bases and J by 2 bases, with 5 bases between. This CDR3 comprises 15 residues.

For this clonotype: An end of the junction differs from the germline gene, which may be a read error. The CDR3 spells CTSSPRTGGEQFF. CDR3 DNA: TGTACCAGCAGCCCTAGAACGGGGGGTGAGCAGTTCTTC. This rearrangement joins TRBV12-3 or TRBV12-4 to TRBJ2-1; 7 positions agree with TRBD2. This CDR3 region has 13 residues.

This clonotype counts as medium-sized. The V gene is TRBV29-1, the J gene TRBJ1-2, with a weak D call TRBD1 (5 bases). The V gene lost 4 bases and the J gene lost 7 bases, with 10 bases spanning the gap. Germline-derived CDR1 and CDR2 are SQVTM and ANQGSEA. The CDR3 is made up of 11 amino acids. Here the CDR3 reads CSVGTPAGYTF. In DNA, the CDR3 is TGCAGCGTTGGGACACCCGCTGGCTACACCTTC.

About this clonotype itself: Sequence at one end of the junction differs from germline and may be a read error. The chain is built from TRBV3-1 and TRBJ1-2; TRBD1 is a possible D gene (6 bases). CDR3 length: 14 residues. The germline CDR1 and CDR2 sequences are LGHDT and YNNKEL (reference sequence). This chain's CDR3 is CASGQGTNTDGYTF. In DNA form, the CDR3 reads TGTGCCAGCGGCCAGGGGACGAACACGGACGGCTACACCTTC.

The chain carries TRBV7-2 and TRBJ2-7, with 8 bases matching TRBD2. The V gene end was trimmed by 5 bases and the J gene end by 7 bases; junction bases not matched to a gene: 16. The CDR3 extends over 16 amino acids. Germline CDR1 is SGHTA and CDR2 is FQGNSA. The CDR3 loop reads CASSHTERGWYNEQYF. Here the CDR3 DNA reads TGTGCCAGCAGCCACACGGAGCGGGGGTGGTACAATGAGCAGTACTTC.

The chain has TRBV20-1 and TRBJ2-7; 11 bases align to TRBD2. The J segment lost 2 bases and the V segment lost 2 bases, leaving 2 bases of the junction unmatched. This CDR3 contains 14 residues. Germline CDR1 DFQATT, CDR2 SNEGSKA (reference sequence). CDR3 coding DNA: TGCAGTGCTAGACTAGCGGGGGGAACCTACGAGCAGTACTTC. It encodes CSARLAGGTYEQYF.

The rearrangement joins TRBV4-3 to TRBJ1-1; D ambiguous. Germline CDR1 reads LGHNA; CDR2 reads YSLEER. This CDR3 contains 15 residues. V lost 2 bases, J lost 0 bases, and 10 bases lay in between. The CDR3 DNA follows: TGCGCCAGCAGCCAAAACCCAGCGCTGAACACTGAAGCTTTCTTT. As protein: CASSQNPALNTEAFF.

The CDR3, as DNA: TGCGCCAGCAGCTTCTCCCCGTTTCGGGGGCCAACGGAGACCCAGTACTTC. Translating it yields CASSFSPFRGPTETQYF. The V call is TRBV5-1, the J call TRBJ2-5; D is perhaps TRBD1 or TRBD2 (6 bases each). Trimming took off 2 bases at V and 5 bases at J, with 22 bases between the two ends. There are 17 residues in the CDR3. CDR1 and CDR2 from the germline V gene are SGHRS and YFSETQ.

The gene calls are TRBV7-2 and TRBJ1-2; possible D gene TRBD1, 5 bases. Per the germline V gene, CDR1 is SGHTA and CDR2 is FQGNSA. The CDR3 has 14 residues. The V end lost 5 bases, the J end lost 6 bases, and 16 bases lay between the germline ends. The CDR3 is CASSLGGEIDGYTF. CDR3 in DNA: TGTGCCAGCAGCCTAGGAGGGGAGATTGATGGCTACACCTTC.

This chain uses TRBV5-1 with TRBJ2-3, with 9 bases aligning to TRBD2. Germline assignment: CDR1 SGHRS and CDR2 YFSETQ. The CDR3 covers 16 residues. Germline trimming cut 4 bases from V and 3 bases from J; bases unmatched to any gene: 9. CDR3 sequence (DNA): TGCGCCAGCAGCCCCTGGAGCGGGGGGATAACAGATACGCAGTATTTT. This sequence encodes CASSPWSGGITDTQYF.

The chain is built from TRBV5-1 and TRBJ1-2, with a tentative D call TRBD1 (5 bases). The germline gives CDR1 SGHRS, CDR2 YFSETQ. The CDR3 has 15 residues. V was trimmed by 3 bases and J by 8 bases, leaving 20 bases between them. Here the CDR3 reads CASSYSASGEYGYTF. CDR3 DNA sequence: TGCGCCAGCAGCTACTCCGCCTCGGGGGAGTACGGCTACACCTTC.

The sample holds a few counts of this clonotype. This chain links TRBV28 with TRBJ2-7; 8 bases map to TRBD1. The CDR3 length is 14 residues. V lost 6 bases, J lost 4 bases, and 8 bases stayed unmatched. Germline V gene data show CDR1 as MDHEN and CDR2 as SYDVKM. This CDR3 is CASSSAGGRYEQYF. The CDR3, as DNA: TGTGCCAGCAGCTCGGCAGGGGGCCGTTACGAGCAGTACTTC.

This clonotype appeared a few times. The genes are TRBV5-6 and TRBJ2-1; 9 bases are a match to TRBD1. This CDR3 has 14 amino acids. The V gene end was trimmed by 4 bases and the J gene end by 8 bases; junction bases not matched to a gene: 7. Germline CDR1 and CDR2: SGHDT and YYEEEE. The CDR3 is CASSKGQGRDEQFF. The CDR3 bases are TGTGCCAGCAGCAAAGGACAGGGGCGCGATGAGCAGTTCTTC.